This TCR beta chain was retrieved from a study of shared clonotypes between healthy human individuals (TCRdb year 2020). With regard to the full study: A few men and a couple of women, aged 18 to 49 years, made up the cohort. For each donor, three plates each were used for CD4 naive and CD4 memory, two plates were used for CD8 naive, and one plate was used for CD8 memory. To estimate repertoire size and how much clonotypes are shared between individuals, the study performed deep sequencing of blood TCR repertoires from a few healthy adults. To increase sequencing depth and limit assay-specific biases, TCR repertoire library preparation and sequencing were carried out by different laboratories using diverse techniques. Leukapheresis yielded between about 0.85 and 10 billion PBMCs per donor.

The investigation overall reported the following: Pairwise subsampling led to the expectation that sequencing depth would affect the degree of clonotype sharing among donors. Naive subsets generally had larger estimated clonotype richness than memory subsets did. Incomplete sequencing was indicated by rarefaction of sorted-subset datasets, despite the large sequencing depth. Because the study included a small number of donors, the genetic and exposure-history diversity represented was limited. Higher generation probabilities were observed for clonotypes shared by all four sorted-subset donors than for non-shared clonotypes. Sampling was restricted to blood, and TCR repertoires in tissue are likely to differ from TCR repertoires in blood. Sharing across a few donors was observed for approximately 4.6% of naive CD4, 3.5% of naive CD8, about 2.3% of memory CD4, and around 0.4% of memory CD8 clonotypes.

Using the deep immunoSEQ assay, TCR CDR3 regions were amplified from genomic DNA by multiplex PCR. Genomic DNA extracted from each cell subset was distributed evenly over all wells of several immunoSEQ 96-well plates, and each plate served as one replicate. For sorted subsets, approximately 200 ng of genomic DNA, equivalent to around 31,000 T cell genomes, went into each replicate PCR. Purified libraries were measured with a Qubit 3.0 fluorometer, size-checked on a Bioanalyzer 2100, and measured again with the KAPA Library Quantification kit. Every immunoSEQ 96-well plate was sequenced on a dedicated single-read 150-cycle Illumina NextSeq 550 flow cell. Regarding the original processing steps: Because the immunoSEQ output included only junctional sequences and no quality scores, the filtering could not be the same as the filtering used for full-length reads. Sequences were annotated with PyIR, a Python wrapper for IgBLAST v1.9, and V/J genes and CDR3 were assigned using IMGT germline references. Reads were removed for weak V/J assignments (E-value above 1e-6), missing CDR3, stop codons, out-of-frame junctions, or ambiguous translated residues. V3J clonotypes were defined by identical inferred V gene, J gene, and CDR3 amino acid sequence. Percentage overlap between repertoires was computed as shared unique clonotypes divided by the size of the smaller repertoire. Richness of each repertoire was evaluated using RTK rarefaction, the Chao1 estimator, and Recon v2.1 estimates of unobserved clonotypes. Generation probabilities for all TCRbeta clonotypes obtained by the gDNA method from a handful of donors were computed using OLGA. The table comes from immuneACCESS by way of TCRdb, which keeps in-frame sequences with V and J called. Part of the clones is missing from these tables; in studies checked, under half for an unresolved V gene and the rest for unknown reasons. V, J and clone size were drawn from that table, and D and trimming were deduced from the DNA. The sample profile shows about 510,000 clones; about 96% of them were found once. The ten largest make up less than 0.06% of the sample.

Cut back by 6 bases and 2 bases, the V and J ends lie 10 bases apart. CDR1 and CDR2, per the germline V gene, are WSHSY and SAAADI. The cysteine opens and the phenylalanine closes a CDR3 of 13 amino acids. This entry keeps only the CDR3 DNA: 39 bases, framed from base 1. The donors were healthy, HIV-negative adults who had no recently reported acute infections or vaccinations. Every donor was a Caucasian adult residing in Nashville, Tennessee, USA. CD4+ T cells were enriched by magnetic negative selection, after which naive cells were positively selected on CD45RA and the negative fraction was taken as the memory subset. Blood was obtained by leukapheresis, after which PBMCs were separated by Ficoll-Histopaque density gradient centrifugation and cryopreserved in liquid nitrogen vapor phase. Analytical flow cytometry was used to check the purity and quantity of each magnetically sorted T cell population. Genomic DNA was isolated from every sorted fraction and measured by UV absorbance on a Nanodrop 2000c.

With respect to this clone: Its antigen target is currently unknown. No much larger clonotype is one base removed from it; base qualities were not supplied.

This receptor was identified in a woman in her thirties in good health. The chain uses TRBV10-2 and TRBJ2-5; the D gene is perhaps TRBD2, on 5 matching bases. The sequencing input was naive CD4+ T cells sorted from blood. What this sample's cell subset or site label stands for: CD45RA+ positively selected. The CDR3: CASRDRGQETQYF. The sequence in DNA is TGCGCCAGCAGGGATCGGGGACAAGAGACCCAGTACTTC.